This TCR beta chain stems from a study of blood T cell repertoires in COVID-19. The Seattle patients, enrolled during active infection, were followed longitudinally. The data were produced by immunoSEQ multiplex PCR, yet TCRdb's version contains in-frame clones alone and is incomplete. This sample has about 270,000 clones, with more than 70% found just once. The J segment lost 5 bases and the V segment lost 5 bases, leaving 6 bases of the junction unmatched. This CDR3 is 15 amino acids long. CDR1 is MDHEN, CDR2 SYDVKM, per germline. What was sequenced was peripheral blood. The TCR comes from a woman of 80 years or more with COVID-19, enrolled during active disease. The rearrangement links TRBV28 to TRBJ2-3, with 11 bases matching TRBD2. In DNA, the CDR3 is TGTGCCAGCAGTGGACCGGGACTAGCGGAAGATACGCAGTATTTT. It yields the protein CASSGPGLAEDTQYF.